Below, 10 T cell receptor beta chains from the same sample are listed, as sequenced in a study of T cells in women clearing cervical HPV infection. Using immunoSEQ multiplex PCR, the repertoire was profiled, and TCRdb retains in-frame clones only, with some absent. This table lists roughly 12,000 clones. Sequenced input: blood buffy coat. These TCRs come from a woman aged 18 to 75 with a cervical HPV16 infection that either progressed to CIN3+ or cleared (not recorded which).

With respect to this clone: The read gets to within 3 residues of the CDR3 end, and the germline J gene fills in the rest. The gene calls are TRBV7-9 and TRBJ1-2, with 7 bases aligning to TRBD1. The CDR3 is 13 residues long. Germline V gene lookup returns CDR1 SEHNR and CDR2 FQNEAQ (reference sequence). The sequenced CDR3 bases are TGTGCCAGCAGCCCACCAGGGGGTTACATC. It specifies CASSPPGGYI. The CDR3 reads in full as CASSPPGGYIYTF.

On this clone: Read coverage stops 3 residues before the CDR3 terminus; the germline J gene supplies the remainder. This chain connects TRBV18 to TRBJ1-1, with D perhaps TRBD1 (6 bases). The CDR3 is 13 amino acids. CDR1 and CDR2 (germline): KGHSH, LQKENI. The part of the CDR3 DNA that was read is TGTGCCAGCTCACCAGGGGGCGGAGGGGAA. Residues: CASSPGGGGE. The complete CDR3 sequence is CASSPGGGGEAFF.

A remark on this clone: The CDR3 end is not reached by the read, which stops 3 residues before it; the germline J gene fills it in. V usage is TRBV25-1 and J usage is TRBJ2-7, with a weak D call TRBD1 (5 bases). Germline assignment: CDR1 MGHDK and CDR2 SYGVNS. This CDR3 contains 15 residues. Trimming pared 4 bases from V and 3 bases from J, leaving 16 bases between. The CDR3 bases that were read are TGTGCCAGCAGTGCCCAGACAGACAACAACTACGAG. As protein: CASSAQTDNNYE. The complete CDR3 protein is CASSAQTDNNYEQYF.

This clone counts as medium-sized by frequency. The missing CDR3 end, 3 residues past where the read stops, is filled in from the germline J gene. The chain employs TRBV7-3 and TRBJ2-3; 7 positions match TRBD2. The CDR3 runs to 16 residues. Trimming removed 5 bases from V and 1 base from J; junction bases left unmatched: 9. CDR1 and CDR2 (germline): SGHTA, FQGTGA. CDR3 sequence: CASSRNRDYRTDTQYF. Incomplete CDR3 DNA: TGTGCCAGCAGCCGCAACCGGGACTACCGCACAGATACG. Supplemented by reference TRBV7-3 and TRBJ2-3, the full variable domain reads GAGVSQTPSNKVTEKGKYVELRCDPISGHTALYWYRQSLGQGPEFLIYFQGTGAADDSGLPNDRFFAVRPEGSVSTLKIQRTERGDSAVYLCASSRNRDYRTDTQYFGPGTRLTVL.

Notes on this clone: The CDR3 end falls 3 residues outside the read, so it is completed with the germline J gene. The rearrangement joins TRBV2 to TRBJ2-2; tentative D call: TRBD1 (7 bases). The CDR3 has 16 amino acids. From germline, CDR1 is SNHLY and CDR2 FYNNEI. Trimming removed 4 bases at V and 2 bases at J, with 14 bases between. The CDR3 loop reads CASSVGRGVNTGELFF. Partial CDR3 DNA: TGTGCCAGCAGTGTAGGCAGGGGGGTAAACACCGGGGAG.

This clone shows up as medium-sized by frequency. The read comes to an end 3 residues before the CDR3 does, leaving the germline J gene to fill in the end. The chain has TRBV13 and TRBJ2-4, with a tentative D call TRBD1 (5 bases). V was clipped by 1 base and J by 8 bases, with 6 bases between them. Per the germline V gene, CDR1 is PRHDT and CDR2 is FYEKMQ (reference sequence). The CDR3 contains 12 residues. CDR3: CASSLVGDIQYF. The DNA read from the CDR3 is TGTGCCAGCAGCTTAGTAGGGGACATT.

By frequency, this clone registers medium-sized. The missing CDR3 end, 3 residues past where the read stops, is filled in from the germline J gene. V usage is TRBV7-8 and J usage is TRBJ1-2, with 11 positions matching TRBD1. The CDR3 extends over 15 amino acids. The ends lost 1 base at V and 6 bases at J; junction bases unmatched: 4. CDR1 is SGHVS and CDR2 is FQNEAQ in the germline V gene. CDR3 sequence reads: CASSLGTGQGDGYTF. The sequenced CDR3 bases are TGTGCCAGCAGCTTAGGAACGGGACAGGGGGATGGC.

To note about this clone: The observed sequence ends 3 residues before the CDR3 terminus, with the missing tail filled in from the germline J gene. The J gene is TRBJ2-5, the V gene TRBV7-9; TRBD1 aligns across 9 bases. CDR3 length: 15 residues. Germline loops: CDR1 SEHNR, CDR2 FQNEAQ (reference sequence). V dropped 6 bases and J dropped 7; count of bases not matched to a gene: 12. The CDR3 loop reads CASSRDRVSQGTQYF. Incomplete CDR3 DNA: TGTGCCAGCAGTAGGGACAGGGTATCCCAGGGGACC.

This clone registers medium-sized by frequency. The CDR3 end is not reached by the read, which stops 3 residues before it; the germline J gene fills it in. The chain joins TRBV19 to TRBJ1-2; a possible D gene is TRBD1 (6 bases). There are 16 residues in the CDR3. Germline CDR1 is LNHDA and CDR2 is SQIVND (reference sequence). V was cut by 3 bases and J by 4 bases, with 18 bases left in between. The part of the CDR3 DNA that was read is TGTGCCAGTAGTATGGAAGGGGGTTGGGGGAGCTATGGC. Residues: CASSMEGGWGSYG. In full, the CDR3 is CASSMEGGWGSYGYTF.

Comment on this clone: The CDR3 goes on 3 residues after the read ends, and that part is filled in from the germline J gene. This chain links TRBV19 with TRBJ2-3, with 7 bases matching TRBD2. This CDR3 spans 14 amino acids. Germline CDR1 reads LNHDA; CDR2 reads SQIVND (reference sequence). CDR3 sequence reads: CASTDRGDQETQYF. The CDR3 DNA, read in part, is TGTGCCAGTACGGATCGGGGGGACCAAGAGACG.